This T cell receptor beta chain was obtained from a study of T-cell memory formation after mild COVID-19 (dated by TCRdb to about 2021). About the study as a whole: TCR sequence clusters from the two donors were found to be largely donor specific. T-cell clones expanding and contracting after mild COVID-19 in two donors were tracked by longitudinal TCRalpha and TCRbeta repertoire sequencing. Two young, previously healthy adult volunteers, one female and one male, were included in the cohort. The research as a whole found: Clones that contracted from day 15 to 85 showed balanced CD4/CD8 phenotypes, whereas a second wave of clones that expanded from day 15 to 37 leaned towards CD4+. Contracting CD4+ clones were found mainly in CM and EM memory subsets, while CD8+ clones were enriched in EMRA. The study covered only a couple of mild cases, and larger cohorts including severe cases with pre-infection samples were considered necessary. The detection of some responding clones in pre-infection memory suggests that pre-existing cross-reactive memory T cells joined the SARS-CoV-2 response. SARS-CoV-2 specificity was not confirmed for the second-wave clones peaking on day 37.

The instrument given in TCRdb is Illumina NovaSeq 6000. Using 5'RACE with constant-segment primers, TCRalpha and TCRbeta cDNA libraries were constructed, with sample barcodes and unique molecular identifiers added in the process. RNA was extracted from every sample with Trizol reagent. Amplification of the libraries took two PCR steps, and the second step added a second sample barcode plus Illumina TruSeq adapters. Sequencing of the libraries was done on an Illumina NovaSeq, producing 2 x 150 bp paired-end reads. On the study's bioinformatics: Reads were demultiplexed and collapsed into UMI-guided consensus sequences with migec v1.2.7. Using mixcr v2.1.11, UMI consensuses were aligned to TRA and TRB V and J templates and then assembled into clonotypes. Expanded or contracted clonotypes were those called significant by both edgeR and NoisET, with noise models trained on biological replicates. For edgeR calls, the cutoffs were a false discovery rate-adjusted p below 0.01 and a log2 fold-change threshold of 1. As an exploratory analysis of dynamics, max-normalized trajectories of the 1000 most abundant clonotypes were examined with PCA combined with hierarchical clustering. Separately sequenced CD4+ and CD8+ repertoires were used to assign a CD4 or CD8 phenotype to each responding clone. The raw public data were reprocessed by TCRdb itself: fastp quality trimming at Q25, MiXCR clonotype calling, in-frame beta chains only. Identical CDR3 protein sequences are pooled into one entry, listed with their most common genes and DNA. The V and J calls, along with clone size, are taken from TCRdb and not from the paper's own processing. In this sample the table shows hundreds of thousands of distinct CDR3 sequences, approximately 21% of which occur a single time. Together, the top ten hold around 9.2% of the sample.

Ficoll-Paque density gradient centrifugation was used to isolate PBMCs. This clonotype has just a few counts. Its antigen remains unidentified. Base qualities are not provided; no much larger clone lies one nucleotide away. The CDR3 has 15 amino acids, counting the end cysteine and phenylalanine. Solely the CDR3 DNA is kept, with 45 bases framed from the first base. V trim: 2 bases; J trim: 7 bases; unmatched bases: 8. This sequence uses TRBV12-3 or TRBV12-4 and TRBJ2-4; 7 central bases correspond to TRBD1. The TCR was taken from an adult woman who had mild COVID-19 (a few samples of this study predate the infection). The sample titles of this study are shuffled in the database, so cell type and time point are left out; the donor was told from shared clones. The sequenced sample was PBMCs or a T cell subset sorted from them (not recorded which). Read as DNA, the sequence is TGTGCCAGCAGTTTATTCTGGGACAGTAGGAACATTCAGTACTTC. This yields the protein CASSLFWDSRNIQYF.